A selection of T cell receptor beta chains follows, all from one sample in a study of post-analysis software for immune sequencing data. Each CDR3 protein gets one entry after TCRdb re-called the PCR reads with MiXCR. The repertoire holds approximately 730,000 distinct CDR3 sequences, with approximately 30% as singletons. Sequenced sample: blood. All receptors derive from a girl aged 10-17 years with multiple sclerosis. Each CDR3 is given with its conserved first and last residue. The D gene is left open where the match is weak. The size of a clone is reported for some rows only, either as once, few or many, or as a class for expanded clones.

>TRBJ2-5|16|-|-|TRBV5-1
TGCGCCAGCAGCTTGGGCGGGGCCACTTACGGAGAGACCCAGTACTTC
CASSLGGATYGETQYF
>TRBJ2-1|14|TRBD1|-|TRBV5-1
TGCGCCAGCAGCCTTGACAGGGGTTGGAATGAGCAGTTCTTC
CASSLDRGWNEQFF
>TRBJ2-7|14|-|-|TRBV14
TGTGCCAGCGCCAAAGGCGGTTTCGGAGGGGAGCAGTACTTC
CASAKGGFGGEQYF
>TRBJ1-2|16|-|few|TRBV6-2/TRBV6-3
TGTGCCAGCAGTTACTCTATGATCAAGAACACCTATGGCTACACCTTC
CASSYSMIKNTYGYTF
>TRBJ2-7|14|TRBD2|-|TRBV20-1
TGCAGTGCTAGATGGACTAGCCGAGCCTACGAGCAGTACTTC
CSARWTSRAYEQYF
>TRBJ1-2|15|-|-|TRBV11-2
TGTGCCAGCAGCTTAGAATCCGGGGCTAACTATGGCTACACCTTC
CASSLESGANYGYTF
>TRBJ2-7|15|TRBD2|-|TRBV11-2
TGTGCCAGCAGCACGGGGGGGCGTTCCTACAATGAGCAGTACTTC
CASSTGGRSYNEQYF
>TRBJ2-1|13|-|-|TRBV20-1
TGCAGTGCTAAGGGCCGATCCTACAATGAGCAGTTCTTC
CSAKGRSYNEQFF
>TRBJ2-1|15|TRBD1|once|TRBV7-8
TGTGCCAGCAGCTCCCCGGGACAGGGGGACAATGAGCAGTTCTTC
CASSSPGQGDNEQFF
>TRBJ2-5|14|-|-|TRBV15
TGTGCCACCAGTAGAGGACATGTACTGGAGACCCAGTACTTC
CATSRGHVLETQYF
>TRBJ2-7|15|TRBD2|-|TRBV5-6
TGTGCCAGCAGCTTGCGAGCGGGAGTGATCTACGAGCAGTACTTC
CASSLRAGVIYEQYF
>TRBJ2-7|15|-|-|TRBV28
TGTGCCAGCAGTTTGGCAGGGGTCACCTCCTACGAGCAGTACTTC
CASSLAGVTSYEQYF
>TRBJ2-5|13|-|-|TRBV27
TGTGCCAGCAGACGGGAATCCCAAGAGACCCAGTACTTC
CASRRESQETQYF
>TRBJ2-2|18|TRBD2|-|TRBV7-8
TGTGCCAGCAGCTTAGTCGGCCTAGCGGGAGTTGGGACCGGGGAGCTGTTTTTT
CASSLVGLAGVGTGELFF
>TRBJ2-7|14|-|few|TRBV20-1
TGCAGTGCCACCACACCGGTGGGTTTGGGTGAGCAGTACTTC
CSATTPVGLGEQYF
>TRBJ1-2|12|-|-|TRBV29-1
TGCAGCGTTGGTGGGGAGAACTATGGCTACACCTTC
CSVGGENYGYTF
>TRBJ1-2|12|-|-|TRBV12-3/TRBV12-4
TGTGCCAGCAGTTCAGGCTTTCATGGCTACACCTTC
CASSSGFHGYTF
>TRBJ2-5|17|TRBD1|-|TRBV11-2
TGTGCCAGTAGCTTAGCGTTCGGACAGGGGGTGGCAGAGACCCAGTACTTC
CASSLAFGQGVAETQYF
>TRBJ1-4|15|TRBD1|few|TRBV11-2
TGTGCCAGCAGGCCTCCGGGACAGGGGAATGAAAAACTGTTTTTT
CASRPPGQGNEKLFF
>TRBJ2-2|15|-|-|TRBV2
TGTGCCAGCAGTGCCGAGGGGCACTCGGTAGGGGAGCTGTTTTTT
CASSAEGHSVGELFF
>TRBJ2-7|13|-|many|TRBV29-1
TGCAGCGTTGCGGGCGGTAACCGGAGGGAGCAGTACTTC
CSVAGGNRREQYF
>TRBJ2-1|14|-|few|TRBV10-3
TGTGCCATCAGTGAGGTGGGGGGTATCGATGAGCAGTTCTTC
CAISEVGGIDEQFF
>TRBJ2-1|14|-|few|TRBV29-1
TGCAGCGTTGACTGGGGAAGCTCCTACAATGAGCAGTTCTTC
CSVDWGSSYNEQFF
>TRBJ1-2|12|-|-|TRBV7-9
TGTGCCAGCAGCATGGCAAGTTATGGCTACACCTTC
CASSMASYGYTF
>TRBJ2-1|14|-|-|TRBV15
TGTGCCACCAGCAGAACGCCATGGGGCAATGAGCAGTTCTTC
CATSRTPWGNEQFF
>TRBJ2-5|16|-|many|TRBV15
TGTGCCACCAGCAGAGGGGGGGCAGACTACCAAGAGACCCAGTACTTC
CATSRGGADYQETQYF
>TRBJ1-2|15|-|-|TRBV7-2
TGTGCCAGCAGCTTCGATGGCCCCAGAGTCTATGGCTACACCTTC
CASSFDGPRVYGYTF